The clone carrying this T cell receptor beta chain has a count of ten or more. These data belong to a study of CD8+CD57+ T cells in acquired aplastic anemia. Genomic DNA constituted the template upon which TCR beta VDJ and CDR3 profiling was performed. TCRdb analysed the reads with MiXCR anew, one entry per CDR3 protein. The table shows some 140,000 distinct CDR3 sequences, with approximately 52% occurring only once. Germline values: CDR1 LNHNV, CDR2 YYDKDF (reference sequence). The V and J ends lost 4 bases and 4 bases, in that order; junction bases with no gene match: 8. There are 15 residues in the CDR3. Individuals selected for sequencing had exhibited CD8+CD57+ cell expansion on flow cytometry.

This chain connects TRBV15 to TRBJ2-3; 7 nucleotides align to TRBD1. The specimen was sorted CD4+, CD8+, or CD8+CD57+ T cells (not recorded which) from PBMCs. This sequence was found in a human donor with aplastic anemia. CDR3: CATSTIGTVADTQYF. The CDR3 DNA sequence: TGTGCCACCAGCACCATCGGGACAGTCGCAGATACGCAGTATTTT.